Listed below are T cell receptor beta chains from one sample, sequenced in a study of blood T cells in healthy people across ages. TCRdb recomputed calls from the 5' RACE reads with MiXCR, one row per CDR3 protein. The sample lists 540,000 or so distinct CDR3 sequences, more than 45% occurring once. The sequencing input was blood. The receptors originated from a man aged 80 or over in good health. CDR3s include the opening cysteine and the closing phenylalanine or tryptophan. D genes are given only for firm matches. Clone size is stated in some rows and not others, as once, few, many or a class when expanded.

V gene	D gene	J gene	clone size	CDR3 length	CDR3 DNA	CDR3 protein
TRBV18	.	TRBJ1-6	.	17	TGTGCCAGCTCACCACCGTTACAACTCAGCGATAATTCACCCCTCCACTTT	CASSPPLQLSDNSPLHF
TRBV6-6	.	TRBJ2-7	many	13	TGTGCCAGCAGAGGGGTCCCGACTAGCGAGCAGTACTTC	CASRGVPTSEQYF
TRBV5-1	.	TRBJ2-3	.	13	TGCGCCAGCGGAGAAAACACAATATATACGCAGTATTTT	CASGENTIYTQYF
TRBV20-1	.	TRBJ1-2	.	12	TGCAGTGTTTGGACTGTTAACTATGGCTACACCTTC	CSVWTVNYGYTF
TRBV18	.	TRBJ2-7	few	13	TGTGCCAGCTCCCTGGGGCAGGGCCACGAGCAGTACTTC	CASSLGQGHEQYF
TRBV6-4	.	TRBJ2-6	.	17	TGTGCCAGCAGTGATTGGGGGAACCCCTCTGGGGCCAACGTCCTGACTTTC	CASSDWGNPSGANVLTF
TRBV20-1	.	TRBJ2-7	.	14	TGCAGTGCTAGTTGGCCAGGGAGCTCCTACGAGCAGTACTTC	CSASWPGSSYEQYF
TRBV4-1	TRBD1	TRBJ2-7	few	15	TGCGCCAGCAGCCAAGAGGGACAGGGTTTCTACGAGCAGTACTTC	CASSQEGQGFYEQYF
TRBV7-9	TRBD2	TRBJ2-3	.	19	TGTGCCAGCAACTCAACCCCCTCGGGTCGGGGGGGCCTTGTCTACACGCAGTATTTT	CASNSTPSGRGGLVYTQYF
TRBV27	.	TRBJ2-7	many	12	TGTGCCAGCAGTTTACCCCCCTACGAGCAGTACTTC	CASSLPPYEQYF
TRBV7-9	.	TRBJ2-7	few	14	TGTGCCAGCAGCTTTGGGCAGGGCGTAGAGGAGCAGTACTTC	CASSFGQGVEEQYF
TRBV15	TRBD1	TRBJ2-5	.	15	TGTGCCACCAGCAGAGACCCGACAGGGGTGGAGACCCAGTACTTC	CATSRDPTGVETQYF
TRBV7-2	.	TRBJ2-7	few	15	TGTGCCAGCAGCTTAGACCCAGGTGACGGTCTCGGGCAGTACTTC	CASSLDPGDGLGQYF
TRBV7-9	TRBD1	TRBJ2-7	.	13	TGTGCCAGCAGCCCCGGGACAGTCGTCGAGCAGTACTTC	CASSPGTVVEQYF
TRBV10-3	.	TRBJ2-5	.	14	TGTGCCATCAGTGAGTCAGTCAGCCAAGAGACCCAGTACTTC	CAISESVSQETQYF
TRBV29-1	.	TRBJ2-7	.	12	TGCAGCGTTGAAGGAAGCGAAAACGGGCAGTACTTC	CSVEGSENGQYF
TRBV7-8	.	TRBJ2-7	.	14	TGTGCCAGCAGCTTGGAGACGGGAGCTTACGAGCAGTACTTC	CASSLETGAYEQYF
TRBV11-3	.	TRBJ2-1	.	13	TGTGCCAGCAGCTTTCTCGGTGTCTATGAGCAGTTCTTC	CASSFLGVYEQFF
TRBV20-1	.	TRBJ2-3	.	14	TGCAGTGCTAGGGTGACTCACGGCACAGATACGCAGTATTTT	CSARVTHGTDTQYF
TRBV5-1	.	TRBJ2-3	few	16	TGCGCCAGCAGCTTGGATCGTGGCTTAAGAGGAGATACGCAGTATTTT	CASSLDRGLRGDTQYF
TRBV7-3	.	TRBJ2-5	once	16	TGTGCCAGCAGCTTAAACCCGCGGGCCCCAAAAGAGACCCAGTACTTC	CASSLNPRAPKETQYF
TRBV12-3/TRBV12-4	TRBD1	TRBJ1-2	.	14	TGTGCCAGCAGGTCACAGGGGGGGAGCTATGGCTACACCTTC	CASRSQGGSYGYTF
TRBV4-1	TRBD1	TRBJ2-6	.	19	TGCGCCAGCAGCCAAGTTTGGAGACAGGGCTGCCTCGGGGCCAACGTCCTGACTTTC	CASSQVWRQGCLGANVLTF
TRBV6-2/TRBV6-3	.	TRBJ1-5	few	12	TGTGCCAGCAGTAATAGCAATCAGCCCCAGCATTTT	CASSNSNQPQHF
TRBV7-9	.	TRBJ2-7	.	13	TGTGCCAGCAGATCCCCGGGAGAATACGAGCAGTACTTC	CASRSPGEYEQYF
TRBV29-1	.	TRBJ2-5	few	15	TGCAGCGTTGAATGGGTTGCGGGATTACGTGAGACCCAGTACTTC	CSVEWVAGLRETQYF
TRBV7-9	.	TRBJ2-3	.	15	TGTGCCAGCTCGATCGGGGGAGCCGACACAGATACGCAGTATTTT	CASSIGGADTDTQYF
TRBV20-1	.	TRBJ1-2	.	11	TGCAGTGCCATGTTTCCTTATGGCTACACCTTC	CSAMFPYGYTF
TRBV6-5	.	TRBJ1-2	.	14	TGTGCCAGCAGACGACAGAGTAGGAACTATAGCTACACCTTC	CASRRQSRNYSYTF
TRBV11-2	.	TRBJ2-5	few	11	TGTGCCAGCAGCTCGCAACGGACCCAGTACTTC	CASSSQRTQYF
TRBV5-1	.	TRBJ2-7	.	14	TGCGCCAGCAGCTTTGATGGGGAATCCTACGAGCAGTACTTC	CASSFDGESYEQYF
TRBV2	.	TRBJ1-4	.	16	TGTGCCAGCGCGTGCAGGGGCTCGAGGGCTAATGAAAAACTGTTTTTT	CASACRGSRANEKLFF
TRBV10-3	TRBD2	TRBJ2-5	few	17	TGTGCCATCAGTGAGTCCTCCAGCGGGGGGGACCAAGAGACCCAGTACTTC	CAISESSSGGDQETQYF
TRBV6-1	.	TRBJ2-6	.	18	TGTGCCAGCAGCCGCGGCGGTGGCGGACACTCTGGGGCCAACGTCCTGACTTTC	CASSRGGGGHSGANVLTF
TRBV11-2	TRBD2	TRBJ2-6	.	20	TGTGCCAGCAGCCGGGGTTGGAACTGGACTAGCGGATCTGGGGCCAACGTCCTGACTTTC	CASSRGWNWTSGSGANVLTF
TRBV9	TRBD1	TRBJ2-5	.	15	TGTGCCAGCAGCTCCACGGGGGACAGGGGGGAGACCCAGTACTTC	CASSSTGDRGETQYF
TRBV7-2	.	TRBJ2-4	.	15	TGTGCCAGCAGCTTAGCGGGGTGGAGCAAAAACATTCAGTACTTC	CASSLAGWSKNIQYF
TRBV9	.	TRBJ2-1	.	15	TGTGCCAGCAGCGGACAGATAGGGGCCTACAATGAGCAGTTCTTC	CASSGQIGAYNEQFF
TRBV7-2	.	TRBJ2-5	few	15	TGTGCCAGCAGCTTAGGCCGACACTCCCAAGAGACCCAGTACTTC	CASSLGRHSQETQYF
TRBV5-1	.	TRBJ1-2	once	14	TGCGCCAGCAGCTCAAGGGTAGGATCCTATGGCTACACCTTC	CASSSRVGSYGYTF
TRBV7-2	TRBD2	TRBJ2-7	.	15	TGTGCCAGCAGCTTAACTAGCGGGGGTCTCCACGAGCAGTACTTC	CASSLTSGGLHEQYF
TRBV14	.	TRBJ1-2	.	15	TGTGCCAGCAGCCAAGATCTTATTACGGGGTATGGCTACACCTTC	CASSQDLITGYGYTF